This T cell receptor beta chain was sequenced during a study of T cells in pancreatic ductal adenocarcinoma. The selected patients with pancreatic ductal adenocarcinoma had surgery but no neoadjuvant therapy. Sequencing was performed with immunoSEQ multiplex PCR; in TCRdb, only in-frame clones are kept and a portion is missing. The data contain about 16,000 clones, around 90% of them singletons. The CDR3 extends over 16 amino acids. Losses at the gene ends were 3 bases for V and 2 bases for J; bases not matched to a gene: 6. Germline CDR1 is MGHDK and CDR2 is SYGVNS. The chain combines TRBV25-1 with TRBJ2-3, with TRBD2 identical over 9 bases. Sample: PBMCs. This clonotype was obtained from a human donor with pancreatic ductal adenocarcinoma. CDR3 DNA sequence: TGTGCCAGCAGTGATTCAGCGGGAGGAAACACAGATACGCAGTATTTT. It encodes CASSDSAGGNTDTQYF. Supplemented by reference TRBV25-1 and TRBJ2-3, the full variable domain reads EADIYQTPRYLVIGTGKKITLECSQTMGHDKMYWYQQDPGMELHLIHYSYGVNSTEKGDLSSESTVSRIRTEHFPLTLESARPSHTSQYLCASSDSAGGNTDTQYFGPGTRLTVL.